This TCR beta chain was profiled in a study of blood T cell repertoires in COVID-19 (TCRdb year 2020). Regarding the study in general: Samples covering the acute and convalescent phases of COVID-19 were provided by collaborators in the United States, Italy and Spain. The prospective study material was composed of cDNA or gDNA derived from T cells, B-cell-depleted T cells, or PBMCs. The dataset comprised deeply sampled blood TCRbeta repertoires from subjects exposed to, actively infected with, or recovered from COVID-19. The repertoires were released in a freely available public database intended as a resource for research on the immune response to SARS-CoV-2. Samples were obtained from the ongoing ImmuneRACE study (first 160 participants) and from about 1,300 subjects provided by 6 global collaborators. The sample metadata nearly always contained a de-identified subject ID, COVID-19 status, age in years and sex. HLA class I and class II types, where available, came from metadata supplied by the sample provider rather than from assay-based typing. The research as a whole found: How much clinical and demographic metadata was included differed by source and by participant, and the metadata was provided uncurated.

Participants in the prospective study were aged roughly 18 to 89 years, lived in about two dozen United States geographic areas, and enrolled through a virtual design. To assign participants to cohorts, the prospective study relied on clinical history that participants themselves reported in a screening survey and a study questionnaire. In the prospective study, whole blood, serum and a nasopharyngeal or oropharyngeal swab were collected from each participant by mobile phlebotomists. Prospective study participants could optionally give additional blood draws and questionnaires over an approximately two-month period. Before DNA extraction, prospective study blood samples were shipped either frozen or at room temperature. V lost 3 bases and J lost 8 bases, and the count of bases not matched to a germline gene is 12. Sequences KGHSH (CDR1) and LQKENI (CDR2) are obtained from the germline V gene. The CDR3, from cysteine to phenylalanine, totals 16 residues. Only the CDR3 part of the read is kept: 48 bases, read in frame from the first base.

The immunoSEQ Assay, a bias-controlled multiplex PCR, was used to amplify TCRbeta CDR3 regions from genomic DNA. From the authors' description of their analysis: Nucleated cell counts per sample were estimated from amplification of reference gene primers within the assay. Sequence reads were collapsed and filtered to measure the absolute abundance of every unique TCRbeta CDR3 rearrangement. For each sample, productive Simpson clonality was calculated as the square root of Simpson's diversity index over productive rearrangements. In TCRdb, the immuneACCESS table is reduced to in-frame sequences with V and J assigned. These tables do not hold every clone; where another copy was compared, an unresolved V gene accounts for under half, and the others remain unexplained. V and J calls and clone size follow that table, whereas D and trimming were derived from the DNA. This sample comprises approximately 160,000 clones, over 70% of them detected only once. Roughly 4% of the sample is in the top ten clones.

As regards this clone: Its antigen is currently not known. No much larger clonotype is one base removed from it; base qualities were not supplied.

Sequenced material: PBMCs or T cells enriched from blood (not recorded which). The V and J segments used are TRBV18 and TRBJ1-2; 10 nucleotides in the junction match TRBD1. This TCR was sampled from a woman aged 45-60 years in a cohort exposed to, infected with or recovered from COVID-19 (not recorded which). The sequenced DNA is TGTGCCAGCTCACCGGGACAGGGGAATCCCCAAGGAGGCTACACCTTC. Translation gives CASSPGQGNPQGGYTF.